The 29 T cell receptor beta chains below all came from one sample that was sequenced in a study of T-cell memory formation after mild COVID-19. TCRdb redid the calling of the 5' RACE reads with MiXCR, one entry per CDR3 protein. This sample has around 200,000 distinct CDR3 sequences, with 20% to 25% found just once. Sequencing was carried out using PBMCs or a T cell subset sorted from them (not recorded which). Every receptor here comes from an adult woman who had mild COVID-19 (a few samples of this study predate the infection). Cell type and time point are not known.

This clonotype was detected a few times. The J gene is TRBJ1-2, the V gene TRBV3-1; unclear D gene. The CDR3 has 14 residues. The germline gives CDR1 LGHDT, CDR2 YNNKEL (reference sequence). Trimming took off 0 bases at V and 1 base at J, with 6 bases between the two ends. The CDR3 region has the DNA TGTGCCAGCAGCCAAGAACGGTTTAACTATGGCTACACCTTC. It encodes CASSQERFNYGYTF.

The CDR3 spells CASSQGGQGFYYEQYF. In nucleotides, the CDR3 is TGCGCCAGCAGCCAAGGAGGACAGGGATTCTACTACGAGCAGTACTTC. V and J are TRBV4-1 and TRBJ2-7, with 8 bases lining up with TRBD1. Germline CDR1 and CDR2: MGHRA and YSYEKL. The CDR3 contains 16 residues. The junction had 8 bases not matched to a gene; V was cut back by 1 base and J by 3 bases.

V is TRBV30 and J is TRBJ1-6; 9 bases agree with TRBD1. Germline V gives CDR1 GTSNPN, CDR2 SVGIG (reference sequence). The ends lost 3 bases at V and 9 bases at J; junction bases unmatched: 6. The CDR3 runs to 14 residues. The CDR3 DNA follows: TGTGCCTGGAGCGCCGGGACAGGGACTTCACCCCTCCACTTT. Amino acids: CAWSAGTGTSPLHF. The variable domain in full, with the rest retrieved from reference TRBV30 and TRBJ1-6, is SQTIHQWPATLVQPVGSPLSLECTVEGTSNPNLYWYRQAAGRGLQLLFYSVGIGQISSEVPQNLSASRPQDRQFILSSKKLLLSDSGFYLCAWSAGTGTSPLHFGNGTRLTVT.

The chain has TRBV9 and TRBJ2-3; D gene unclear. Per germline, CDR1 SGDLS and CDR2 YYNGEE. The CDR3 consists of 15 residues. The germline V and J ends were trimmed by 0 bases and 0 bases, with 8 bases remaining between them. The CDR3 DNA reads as TGTGCCAGCAGCGTAGCCGACGGGAGCACAGATACGCAGTATTTT. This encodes CASSVADGSTDTQYF.

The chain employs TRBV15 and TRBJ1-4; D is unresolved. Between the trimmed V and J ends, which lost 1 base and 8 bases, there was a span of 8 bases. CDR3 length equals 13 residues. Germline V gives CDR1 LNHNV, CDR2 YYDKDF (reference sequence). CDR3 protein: CATSRVEREKLFF. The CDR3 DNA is TGTGCCACCAGCAGAGTAGAGCGAGAAAAACTGTTTTTT.

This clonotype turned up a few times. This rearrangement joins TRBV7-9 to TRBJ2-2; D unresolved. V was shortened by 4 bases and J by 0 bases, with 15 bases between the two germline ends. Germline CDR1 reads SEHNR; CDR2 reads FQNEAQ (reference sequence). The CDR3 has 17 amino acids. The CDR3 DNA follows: TGTGCCAGCAGCTCCACGAGTCCGGCAGCGAACACCGGGGAGCTGTTTTTT. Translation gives CASSSTSPAANTGELFF.

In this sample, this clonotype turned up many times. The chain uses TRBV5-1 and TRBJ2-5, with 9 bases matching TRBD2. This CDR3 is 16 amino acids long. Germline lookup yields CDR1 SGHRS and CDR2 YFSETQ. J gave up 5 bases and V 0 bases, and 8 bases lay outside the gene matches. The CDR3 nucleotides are TGCGCCAGCAGCTTGGCTCCTAGCGGGGAATTGGAGACCCAGTACTTC. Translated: CASSLAPSGELETQYF. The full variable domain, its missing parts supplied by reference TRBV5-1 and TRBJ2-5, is KAGVTQTPRYLIKTRGQQVTLSCSPISGHRSVSWYQQTPGQGLQFLFEYFSETQRNKGNFPGRFSGRQFSNSRSEMNVSTLELGDSALYLCASSLAPSGELETQYFGPGTRLLVL.

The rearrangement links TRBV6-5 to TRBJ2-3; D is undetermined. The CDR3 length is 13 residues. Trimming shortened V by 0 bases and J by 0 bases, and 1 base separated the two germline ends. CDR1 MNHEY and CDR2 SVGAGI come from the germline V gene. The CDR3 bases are TGTGCCAGCAGTTACTCTAGCACAGATACGCAGTATTTT. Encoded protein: CASSYSSTDTQYF.

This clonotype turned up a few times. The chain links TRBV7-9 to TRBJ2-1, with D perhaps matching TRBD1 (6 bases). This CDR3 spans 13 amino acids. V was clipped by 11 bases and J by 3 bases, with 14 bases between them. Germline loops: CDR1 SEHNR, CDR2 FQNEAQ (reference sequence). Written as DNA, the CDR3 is TGTGCCGGTCGGGACACGATCTACAATGAGCAGTTCTTC. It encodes CAGRDTIYNEQFF.

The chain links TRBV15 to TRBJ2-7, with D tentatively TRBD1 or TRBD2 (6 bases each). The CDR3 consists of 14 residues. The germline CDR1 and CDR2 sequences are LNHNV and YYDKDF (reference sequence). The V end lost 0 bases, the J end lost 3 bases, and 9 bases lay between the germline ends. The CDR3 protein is CATSREGGDYEQYF. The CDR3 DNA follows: TGTGCCACCAGCAGAGAGGGGGGCGACTACGAGCAGTACTTC. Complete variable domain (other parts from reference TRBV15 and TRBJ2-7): DAMVIQNPRYQVTQFGKPVTLSCSQTLNHNVMYWYQQKSSQAPKLLFHYYDKDFNNEADTPDNFQSRRPNTSFCFLDIRSPGLGDTAMYLCATSREGGDYEQYFGPGTRLTVT.

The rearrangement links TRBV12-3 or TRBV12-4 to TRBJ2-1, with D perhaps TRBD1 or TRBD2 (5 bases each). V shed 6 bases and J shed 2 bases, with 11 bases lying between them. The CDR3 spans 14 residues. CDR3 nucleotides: TGTGCCAGCAGCGGGGCAGGGACCTACAATGAGCAGTTCTTC. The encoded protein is CASSGAGTYNEQFF.

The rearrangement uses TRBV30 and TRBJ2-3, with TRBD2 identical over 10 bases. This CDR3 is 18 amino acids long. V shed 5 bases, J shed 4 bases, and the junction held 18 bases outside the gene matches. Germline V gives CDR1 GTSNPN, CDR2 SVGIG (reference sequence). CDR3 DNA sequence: TGTGCCTGGGCGGGGACTAGCGATACACATGTGTGGCCAGATACGCAGTATTTT. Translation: CAWAGTSDTHVWPDTQYF.

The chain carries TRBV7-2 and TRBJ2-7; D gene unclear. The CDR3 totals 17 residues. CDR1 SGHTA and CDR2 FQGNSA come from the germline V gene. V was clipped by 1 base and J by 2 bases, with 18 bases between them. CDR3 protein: CASSLEFPESSPYEQYF. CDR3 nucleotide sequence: TGTGCCAGCAGCTTAGAATTCCCAGAGAGTTCCCCCTACGAGCAGTACTTC. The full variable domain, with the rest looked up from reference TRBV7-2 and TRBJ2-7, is GAGVSQSPSNKVTEKGKDVELRCDPISGHTALYWYRQSLGQGLEFLIYFQGNSAPDKSGLPSDRFSAERTGGSVSTLTIQRTQQEDSAVYLCASSLEFPESSPYEQYFGPGTRLTVT.

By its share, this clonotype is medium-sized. This CDR3 reads CASSDSVEGNTGELFF. The CDR3 DNA reads TGTGCCAGCAGTGACTCGGTCGAGGGGAACACCGGGGAGCTGTTTTTT. This chain links TRBV6-4 with TRBJ2-2, with TRBD2 as a possible D gene (5 bases). CDR1 MRHNA and CDR2 SNTAGT come from the germline V gene. Between the trimmed V and J ends, which lost 0 bases and 1 base, there was a span of 9 bases. The CDR3 is 16 amino acids.

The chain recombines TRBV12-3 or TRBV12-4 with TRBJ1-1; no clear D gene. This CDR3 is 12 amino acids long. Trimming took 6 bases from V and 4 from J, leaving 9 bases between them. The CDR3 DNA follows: TGTGCCAGCAGGCTAGAGGTCACTGAAGCTTTCTTT. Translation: CASRLEVTEAFF.

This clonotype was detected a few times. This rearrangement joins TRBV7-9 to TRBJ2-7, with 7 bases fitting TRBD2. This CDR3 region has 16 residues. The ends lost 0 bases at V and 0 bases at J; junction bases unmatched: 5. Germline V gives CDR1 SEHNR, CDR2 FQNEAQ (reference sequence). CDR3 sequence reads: CASSLAFGGNSYEQYF. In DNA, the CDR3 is TGTGCCAGCAGCTTAGCCTTCGGGGGGAACTCCTACGAGCAGTACTTC.

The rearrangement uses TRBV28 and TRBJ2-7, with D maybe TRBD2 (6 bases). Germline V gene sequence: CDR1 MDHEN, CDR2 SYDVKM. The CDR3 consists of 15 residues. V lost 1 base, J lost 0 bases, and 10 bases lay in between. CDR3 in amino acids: CASSLSTRLSYEQYF. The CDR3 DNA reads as TGTGCCAGCAGTTTATCGACTAGACTCTCCTACGAGCAGTACTTC.

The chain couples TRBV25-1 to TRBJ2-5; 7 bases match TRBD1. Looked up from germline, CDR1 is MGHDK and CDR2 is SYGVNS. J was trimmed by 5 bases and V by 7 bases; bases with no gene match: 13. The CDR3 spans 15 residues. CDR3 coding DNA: TGTGCCAGCACCATCTGGACAGGCCTCTCCGAGACCCAGTACTTC. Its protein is CASTIWTGLSETQYF.

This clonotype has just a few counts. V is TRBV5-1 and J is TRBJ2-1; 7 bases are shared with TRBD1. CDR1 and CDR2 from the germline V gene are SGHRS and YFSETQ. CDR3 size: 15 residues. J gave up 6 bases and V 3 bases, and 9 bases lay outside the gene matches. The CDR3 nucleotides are TGCGCCAGCAGCTCCGGGACAGATAGGGTCAATGAGCAGTTCTTC. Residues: CASSSGTDRVNEQFF.

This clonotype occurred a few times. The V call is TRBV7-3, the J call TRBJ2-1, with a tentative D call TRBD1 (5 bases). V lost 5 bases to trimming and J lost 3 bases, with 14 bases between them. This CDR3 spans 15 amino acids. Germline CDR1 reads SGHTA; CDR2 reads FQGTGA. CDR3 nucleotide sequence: TGTGCCAGCAGCACAGGACATTCGCTCTACAATGAGCAGTTCTTC. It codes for CASSTGHSLYNEQFF.

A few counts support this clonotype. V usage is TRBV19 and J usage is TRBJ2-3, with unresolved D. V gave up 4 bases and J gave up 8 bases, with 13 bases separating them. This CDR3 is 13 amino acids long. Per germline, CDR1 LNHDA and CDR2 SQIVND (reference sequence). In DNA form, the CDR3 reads TGTGCCAGTAGTACTTGGAGTCAAACTACGCAGTATTTT. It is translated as CASSTWSQTTQYF.

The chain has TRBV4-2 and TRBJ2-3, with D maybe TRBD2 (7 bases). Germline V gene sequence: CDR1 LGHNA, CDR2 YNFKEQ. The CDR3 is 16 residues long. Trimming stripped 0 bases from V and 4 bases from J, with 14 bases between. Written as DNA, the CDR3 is TGTGCCAGCAGCCAAGATAGGTCGGGGGGCCCAGATACGCAGTATTTT. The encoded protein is CASSQDRSGGPDTQYF.

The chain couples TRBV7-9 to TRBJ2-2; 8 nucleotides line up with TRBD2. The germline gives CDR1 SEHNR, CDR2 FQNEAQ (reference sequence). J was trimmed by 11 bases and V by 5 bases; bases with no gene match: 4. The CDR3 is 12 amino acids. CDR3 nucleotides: TGTGCCAGCAGCCACACTAGCGGAGAGCTGTTTTTT. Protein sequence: CASSHTSGELFF.

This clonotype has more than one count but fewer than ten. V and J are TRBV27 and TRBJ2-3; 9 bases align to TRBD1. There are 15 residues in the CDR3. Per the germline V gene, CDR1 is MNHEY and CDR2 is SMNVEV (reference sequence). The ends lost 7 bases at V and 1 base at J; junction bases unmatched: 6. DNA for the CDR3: TGTGCCAGCACCTCTCGGACAGGGGGCACAGATACGCAGTATTTT. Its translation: CASTSRTGGTDTQYF.

The CDR3 loop reads CASSLGSVLANYGYTF. As DNA, the CDR3 is TGTGCCAGCAGCTTAGGATCAGTGTTAGCTAACTATGGCTACACCTTC. This chain joins TRBV13 and TRBJ1-2; D gene uncertain. Per germline, CDR1 PRHDT and CDR2 FYEKMQ (reference sequence). CDR3 length equals 16 residues. The ends were cut back, 0 bases at V and 0 bases at J, with 11 bases in the middle.

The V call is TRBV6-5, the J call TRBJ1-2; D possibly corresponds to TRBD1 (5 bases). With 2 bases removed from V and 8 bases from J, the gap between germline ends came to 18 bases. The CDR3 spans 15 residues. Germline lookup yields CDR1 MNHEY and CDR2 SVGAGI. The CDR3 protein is CASSYNPIGTAGYTF. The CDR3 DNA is TGTGCCAGCAGTTACAACCCAATTGGGACCGCGGGCTACACCTTC.

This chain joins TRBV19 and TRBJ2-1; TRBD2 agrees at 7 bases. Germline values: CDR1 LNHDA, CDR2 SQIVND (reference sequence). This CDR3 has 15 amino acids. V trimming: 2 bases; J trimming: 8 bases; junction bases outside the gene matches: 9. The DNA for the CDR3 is TGTGCCAGTAGTATAAGTGGGAGGGCCACGTATGAGCAGTTCTTC. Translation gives CASSISGRATYEQFF.

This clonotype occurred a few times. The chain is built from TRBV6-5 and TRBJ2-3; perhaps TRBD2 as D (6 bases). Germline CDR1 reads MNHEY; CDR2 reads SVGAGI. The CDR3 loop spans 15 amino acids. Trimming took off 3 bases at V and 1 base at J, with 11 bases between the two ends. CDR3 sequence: CASSYSGVGTDTQYF. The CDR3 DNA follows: TGTGCCAGCAGTTATTCGGGGGTGGGCACAGATACGCAGTATTTT.

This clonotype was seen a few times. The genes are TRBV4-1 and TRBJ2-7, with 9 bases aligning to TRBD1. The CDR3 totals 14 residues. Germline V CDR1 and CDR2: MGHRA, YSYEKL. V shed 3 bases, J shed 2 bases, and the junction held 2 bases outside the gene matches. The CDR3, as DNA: TGCGCCAGCAGCCAGGGACAGGGTACCTACGAGCAGTACTTC. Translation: CASSQGQGTYEQYF.